Listed here are 16 T cell receptor beta chains from one sample, sequenced in a study of cytomegalovirus exposure and HLA in healthy donors. PCR amplification relied on 60 Vbeta primers (plus 13 Jbeta primers). The data were produced by immunoSEQ multiplex PCR, yet TCRdb's version contains in-frame clones alone and is incomplete. Of about 130,000 clones in the sample, around three quarters are singletons; the top ten hold about 2.2%. Sequenced material: PBMCs. These receptors were obtained from an older woman in good health and CMV-seropositive.

This sequence joins TRBV13 and TRBJ2-3, with D possibly TRBD1 on 6 matching bases. Germline V gene data show CDR1 as PRHDT and CDR2 as FYEKMQ (reference sequence). The CDR3 consists of 14 residues. V was cut by 0 bases and J by 6 bases, with 10 bases left in between. CDR3 nucleotides: TGTGCCAGCAGCTTAGGAGGGGGTGCTGATACGCAGTATTTT. It yields the protein CASSLGGGADTQYF.

V is TRBV10-1 and J is TRBJ2-5; 9 bases align to TRBD2. The trim removed 2 bases at V and 4 bases at J, leaving 5 bases unmatched. In germline, CDR1 is WNHNN, CDR2 SYGVQD (reference sequence). The CDR3 spans 15 residues. In DNA form, the CDR3 reads TGCGCCAGCAGTGAGGGAATAGCGGGAGTAGAGACCCAGTACTTC. The encoded protein is CASSEGIAGVETQYF.

This rearrangement joins TRBV5-1 to TRBJ2-3, with 9 nucleotides matching TRBD2. Trimming at V came to 4 bases and at J to 6 bases, leaving 6 bases not matched to a gene. From germline, CDR1 is SGHRS and CDR2 YFSETQ. The CDR3 sequence is 14 residues long. The CDR3 sequence is CASSLGTSSDTQYF. The CDR3 DNA is TGCGCCAGCAGCCTCGGGACTAGCTCGGATACGCAGTATTTT.

The V and J genes are TRBV28 and TRBJ1-2; 7 nucleotides match TRBD1. The germline V gene encodes CDR1 MDHEN and CDR2 SYDVKM. V was clipped by 5 bases and J by 4 bases; unmatched bases: 1. The CDR3 spans 12 residues. CDR3 sequence reads: CASSGQVYGYTF. In DNA, the CDR3 is TGTGCCAGCAGTGGACAGGTCTATGGCTACACCTTC.

The V gene is TRBV6-1, the J gene TRBJ2-1; 11 bases align to TRBD2. Germline-derived CDR1 and CDR2 are MNHNS and SASEGT. Losses at the gene ends were 1 base for V and 12 bases for J; bases not matched to a gene: 26. This CDR3 contains 21 residues. Written as DNA, the CDR3 is TGTGCCAGCAGTGAAGTCAAGGGATCCCGACAACTAGCGGGAGAGGGGTTGTGGCAGTTCTTC. It yields the protein CASSEVKGSRQLAGEGLWQFF.

The chain combines TRBV27 with TRBJ2-1; D perhaps matches TRBD2 (6 bases). The CDR3 spans 16 residues. Germline V gene sequence: CDR1 MNHEY, CDR2 SMNVEV (reference sequence). V lost 0 bases and J lost 9, with 18 bases in between. CDR3: CASSLSPAPGEAEQFF. The CDR3 DNA reads TGTGCCAGCAGTTTATCCCCCGCCCCGGGGGAGGCTGAGCAGTTCTTC.

This clone was seen once. One end of the junction varies from germline; a read error may be responsible. The chain joins TRBV20-1 to TRBJ2-5; 8 bases fit TRBD1. The germline V gene has CDR1 DFQATT and CDR2 SNEGSKA (reference sequence). The CDR3 is 11 residues long. The CDR3 loop is CSARRRQGSDF. The CDR3 DNA follows: TGCAGTGCTAGACGTCGACAGGGGTCGGACTTC.

This rearrangement joins TRBV9 to TRBJ1-2; TRBD1 is a possible D gene (5 bases). Trimming left V 4 bases short and J 1 base short, with 11 bases between. Germline V gene data show CDR1 as SGDLS and CDR2 as YYNGEE. CDR3 size: 14 residues. The CDR3 DNA reads as TGTGCCAGCAGCACAGGTCCCGATAACTATGGCTACACCTTC. Its translation is CASSTGPDNYGYTF.

This clone was seen a single time. The chain combines TRBV11-2 with TRBJ2-3, with TRBD2 as a possible D gene (5 bases). Trimming removed 1 base at V and 2 bases at J, with 7 bases between. CDR3 length: 14 residues. Looked up from germline, CDR1 is SGHAT and CDR2 is FQNNGV. CDR3 nucleotide sequence: TGTGCCAGCAGCTTAGCGGGAACCACAGATACGCAGTATTTT. Its protein is CASSLAGTTDTQYF.

The J gene is TRBJ2-3, the V gene TRBV5-6; 11 bases align to TRBD2. The CDR3 runs to 15 residues. Germline lookup yields CDR1 SGHDT and CDR2 YYEEEE. Trimming at V came to 3 bases and at J to 3 bases, leaving 3 bases not matched to a gene. CDR3 DNA: TGTGCCAGCAGCTATACTAGCGGGGGAACAGATACGCAGTATTTT. Amino acids: CASSYTSGGTDTQYF.

The chain carries TRBV2 and TRBJ2-5; 8 positions match TRBD2. The V segment lost 4 bases and the J segment 2 bases; nucleotides outside the gene matches: 3. The germline V gene encodes CDR1 SNHLY and CDR2 FYNNEI. The CDR3 has 14 amino acids. The CDR3 region has the DNA TGTGCCAGCAGTGCGGGACTAGATCAAGAGACCCAGTACTTC. Translating gives CASSAGLDQETQYF.

The chain employs TRBV5-1 and TRBJ1-4; 7 bases match TRBD1. The trim removed 0 bases at V and 8 bases at J, leaving 7 bases unmatched. The CDR3 has 15 residues. The V gene's germline CDR1 is SGHRS and CDR2 YFSETQ. The CDR3 loop reads CASSLGPGGREKLFF. CDR3 bases: TGCGCCAGCAGCTTGGGTCCAGGGGGACGCGAAAAACTGTTTTTT.

The J gene is TRBJ2-7, the V gene TRBV12-1; no check of the table's D call, TRBD2, against the DNA was made. TRBV12-1 counts as a pseudogene. The length of the CDR3 is 14 residues. CDR3 DNA sequence: TGTGCCAGCAGCTTTCGGCGGGAGACCTACGAGCAGTACTTC. Encoded protein: CASSFRRETYEQYF.

This chain uses TRBV6-5 with TRBJ1-1; D might be TRBD1 (6 bases). The V end lost 2 bases, the J end lost 2 bases, and 9 bases lay between the germline ends. Germline CDR1 reads MNHEY; CDR2 reads SVGAGI. The CDR3 is 14 residues long. In nucleotides, the CDR3 is TGTGCCAGCAGTTACGACAGGATTAACACTGAAGCTTTCTTT. Its protein is CASSYDRINTEAFF.

The V call is TRBV28, the J call TRBJ2-4; perhaps TRBD1 as D (6 bases). Germline loops: CDR1 MDHEN, CDR2 SYDVKM. V lost 3 bases and J lost 4, with 10 bases in between. The CDR3 is 14 amino acids. CDR3 nucleotide sequence: TGTGCCAGCAGTTTCCCGGGACAAAAAAACATTCAGTACTTC. Its translation is CASSFPGQKNIQYF.

V is TRBV7-2 and J is TRBJ2-3; TRBD1 matches 7 bases. The ends lost 5 bases at V and 3 bases at J; junction bases unmatched: 8. The CDR3 length is 15 residues. Germline CDR1 SGHTA, CDR2 FQGNSA. CDR3 residues: CASSTTGWLTDTQYF. CDR3 bases: TGTGCCAGCAGCACGACAGGGTGGTTGACAGATACGCAGTATTTT.